Listed here are 19 T cell receptor beta chains from one sample, sequenced in a study of shared clonotypes between healthy human individuals. Generated by immunoSEQ multiplex PCR, the TCRdb table keeps only in-frame clones and is missing some. Of 850,000 to 1,200,000 clones detected, approximately 72% appear once; the ten largest clones hold around 1.5%. The sample comprised memory CD4+ T cells sorted from blood. Subset defined: CD45RA-negative fraction. The source of these receptors is a man between 18 and 29 years old in good health.

The genes are TRBV10-1 and TRBJ1-1, with TRBD1 matching 7 bases. CDR1 and CDR2 (germline): WNHNN, SYGVQD (reference sequence). The J segment lost 3 bases and the V segment lost 2 bases, leaving 9 bases of the junction unmatched. This CDR3 is built from 16 residues. The CDR3 is CASSEGTVRLDTEAFF. CDR3 nucleotides: TGCGCCAGCAGTGAGGGGACAGTCAGACTTGACACTGAAGCTTTCTTT.

This clone has only one observation. The rearrangement joins TRBV5-1 to TRBJ2-2; D unresolved. This CDR3 contains 15 residues. Per the germline V gene, CDR1 is SGHRS and CDR2 is YFSETQ. V lost 0 bases to trimming and J lost 0 bases, with 6 bases between them. The CDR3 is CASSLDVPNTGELFF. As DNA, the CDR3 is TGCGCCAGCAGCTTGGATGTCCCGAACACCGGGGAGCTGTTTTTT.

On this clone: One end of the junction varies from germline; a read error may be responsible. The rearrangement links TRBV9 to TRBJ2-7; tentatively, D is TRBD1 or TRBD2 (5 bases each). This CDR3 is 13 amino acids long. Germline assignment: CDR1 SGDLS and CDR2 YYNGEE. CDR3 residues: CASSPHPGTSLDF. The CDR3 DNA is TGTGCCAGCAGCCCTCACCCTGGGACCTCCTTAGACTTC.

This chain joins TRBV10-2 and TRBJ1-4; D remains unclear. The germline CDR1 and CDR2 sequences are WSHSY and SAAADI. Trimming removed 5 bases at V and 7 bases at J, with 11 bases between. CDR3 length: 13 amino acids. The CDR3 region has the DNA TGCGCCAGCAGTCGGCAGTTGAGTGAAAAACTGTTTTTT. It specifies CASSRQLSEKLFF.

The table lists this clone with a count of one. A far larger clone is one base from this, pointing to a likely read error. The sample has other DNA sequences that encode this CDR3 too. The chain combines TRBV5-5 with TRBJ2-7; tentatively, D is TRBD1 (6 bases). V was trimmed by 3 bases and J by 1 base, leaving 8 bases between them. Germline V lookup: CDR1 SGHKS, CDR2 YYEKEE (reference sequence). The CDR3 is made up of 13 amino acids. The CDR3 protein is CASSSGQSYEQYF. CDR3 in DNA: TGTGCCAGCAGCTCCGGACAGTCCTACGAGCAGTACTTC.

This clone was found once. The genes are TRBV6-5 and TRBJ2-7; D may be TRBD1 (6 bases). Germline assignment: CDR1 MNHEY and CDR2 SVGAGI. Trimming pared 6 bases from V and 4 bases from J, leaving 10 bases between. This CDR3 is 12 amino acids long. CDR3 region: CASSRGQYEQYF. Written as DNA, the CDR3 is TGTGCCAGCAGCCGCGGACAGTACGAGCAGTACTTC.

V is TRBV7-8 and J is TRBJ2-1; unclear D gene. Germline values: CDR1 SGHVS, CDR2 FQNEAQ. Trimming took off 4 bases at V and 7 bases at J, with 14 bases between the two ends. This CDR3 has 14 residues. CDR3 DNA sequence: TGTGCCAGCAGCTCACCAGGATCGAGAAATGAGCAGTTCTTC. It is translated as CASSSPGSRNEQFF.

The V call is TRBV28, the J call TRBJ2-1; 7 bases agree with TRBD2. This CDR3 spans 15 amino acids. The junction had 12 bases not matched to a gene; V was cut back by 6 bases and J by 7 bases. Per germline, CDR1 MDHEN and CDR2 SYDVKM. Here the CDR3 reads CASSDPSGQSNEQFF. The CDR3 DNA sequence: TGTGCCAGCAGCGACCCTAGCGGCCAAAGTAATGAGCAGTTCTTC.

Only a few counts were recorded for this clone. The V and J genes are TRBV20-1 and TRBJ1-1, with D tentatively TRBD1 (6 bases). CDR1 is DFQATT, CDR2 SNEGSKA, per germline (reference sequence). This CDR3 has 11 residues. Trimming shortened V by 5 bases and J by 7 bases, and 11 bases separated the two germline ends. This CDR3 reads CSAWTDREAFF. CDR3 sequence (DNA): TGCAGTGCTTGGACAGATCGTGAAGCTTTCTTT.

V usage is TRBV19 and J usage is TRBJ2-3; D possibly matches TRBD1 or TRBD2 (5 bases each). CDR3 length: 13 amino acids. CDR1 and CDR2 (germline): LNHDA, SQIVND (reference sequence). Trimming stripped 6 bases from V and 4 bases from J, with 11 bases between. CDR3 sequence reads: CASRVRGADTQYF. Here the CDR3 DNA reads TGTGCCAGTAGAGTCCGAGGGGCAGATACGCAGTATTTT.

The sample holds one count of this clone. This sequence joins TRBV29-1 and TRBJ2-1; 8 bases line up with TRBD1. The CDR3 runs to 14 residues. Trimming removed 4 bases from V and 2 bases from J; junction bases left unmatched: 4. Looked up from germline, CDR1 is SQVTM and CDR2 is ANQGSEA. DNA for the CDR3: TGCAGCGTTGGACAGGGGATTGCCTACAATGAGCAGTTCTTC. Protein product: CSVGQGIAYNEQFF.

The chain uses TRBV30 and TRBJ1-5; a possible D gene is TRBD1 (5 bases). The germline CDR1 and CDR2 sequences are GTSNPN and SVGIG (reference sequence). The CDR3 totals 15 residues. V lost 3 bases and J 7 bases, leaving 19 bases between the germline ends. The CDR3 DNA is TGTGCCTGGAGCGGTCCGGGAAAAAAGGGGCAGCCCCAGCATTTT. Translating gives CAWSGPGKKGQPQHF.

V and J are TRBV19 and TRBJ1-2; the match to TRBD1 covers 8 bases. J gave up 4 bases and V 5 bases, and 3 bases lay outside the gene matches. The CDR3 loop spans 13 amino acids. Germline V gene lookup returns CDR1 LNHDA and CDR2 SQIVND (reference sequence). CDR3 amino acids: CASSPTGAYGYTF. For the CDR3, the DNA is TGTGCCAGTAGTCCGACAGGGGCCTATGGCTACACCTTC.

This clone was seen only once. The CDR3 reads CASRLAGDSYEQYF. The DNA for the CDR3 is TGCGCCAGCCGACTAGCGGGGGACTCCTACGAGCAGTACTTC. V is TRBV5-1 and J is TRBJ2-7; 12 bases align to TRBD2. The V segment lost 7 bases and the J segment 0 bases; nucleotides outside the gene matches: 2. This CDR3 has 14 amino acids. CDR1 SGHRS and CDR2 YFSETQ come from the germline V gene. The whole variable domain, remainder taken from reference TRBV5-1 and TRBJ2-7, is KAGVTQTPRYLIKTRGQQVTLSCSPISGHRSVSWYQQTPGQGLQFLFEYFSETQRNKGNFPGRFSGRQFSNSRSEMNVSTLELGDSALYLCASRLAGDSYEQYFGPGTRLTVT.

Only a few counts were recorded for this clone. V usage is TRBV27 and J usage is TRBJ2-7, with D unresolved. CDR1 MNHEY and CDR2 SMNVEV come from the germline V gene (reference sequence). Trimming removed 0 bases at V and 1 base at J, with 7 bases between. This CDR3 spans 14 amino acids. CDR3 sequence reads: CASSLSRNSYEQYF. CDR3 DNA sequence: TGTGCCAGCAGTTTATCGCGCAATTCCTACGAGCAGTACTTC.

In this sample, this clone turned up once. The rearrangement joins TRBV4-2 to TRBJ2-3; D call uncertain. The CDR3 runs 13 residues. Per germline, CDR1 LGHNA and CDR2 YNFKEQ. Trimming shortened V by 0 bases and J by 8 bases, and 9 bases separated the two germline ends. In DNA form, the CDR3 reads TGTGCCAGCAGCCAAGATCGTCAAGGTACGCAGTATTTT. It yields the protein CASSQDRQGTQYF.

This chain uses TRBV5-1 with TRBJ2-3; D perhaps matches TRBD2 (6 bases). This CDR3 contains 15 residues. Germline V CDR1 and CDR2: SGHRS, YFSETQ. Trimming pared 0 bases from V and 3 bases from J, leaving 11 bases between. The CDR3 loop reads CASSLDGSRTDTQYF. The CDR3 nucleotides read TGCGCCAGCAGCTTGGACGGGAGTAGGACAGATACGCAGTATTTT.

This clone has just a few counts. V usage is TRBV2 and J usage is TRBJ1-1, with D unresolved. This CDR3 region has 13 residues. The germline V gene has CDR1 SNHLY and CDR2 FYNNEI. V was clipped by 4 bases and J by 1 base, with 7 bases between them. DNA of the CDR3: TGTGCCAGCAGTGTCTTCGGGAACACTGAAGCTTTCTTT. It translates to CASSVFGNTEAFF.

This chain links TRBV2 with TRBJ1-2; 8 bases map to TRBD1. Looked up from germline, CDR1 is SNHLY and CDR2 is FYNNEI. The length of the CDR3 is 19 residues. The V gene end was trimmed by 0 bases and the J gene end by 5 bases; junction bases not matched to a gene: 17. CDR3 loop: CASSEAGGQDRGTYYGYTF. The CDR3 bases are TGTGCCAGCAGTGAAGCGGGGGGACAGGACCGAGGAACTTATTATGGCTACACCTTC.